Below, one T cell receptor beta chain is given with its context. Its antigen is not identified. The data belong to a study of cytomegalovirus exposure and HLA in healthy donors. Study-wide results and limits: Reported results showed that the classifier diagnosed cytomegalovirus status with high specificity and sensitivity. In vitro data verified a few CMV-associated chains as specific for CMV antigens. The authors enumerated over 150 TCR beta chains as linked to cytomegalovirus.

In germline, CDR1 is SGHRS, CDR2 YFSETQ. The CDR3 length is 15 residues. With V trimmed by 4 bases and J by 0 bases, 4 bases remained unmatched. TCRdb's copy holds only in-frame clones and misses some; the assay was immunoSEQ multiplex PCR. The repertoire has approximately 160,000 clones, approximately 86% of them found once; the top ten carry approximately 2.1%. The sequenced sample was PBMCs. V and J are TRBV5-1 and TRBJ1-1; 9 bases fit TRBD1. The TCR was taken from a woman younger than 35 in good health and CMV-seronegative. In nucleotides, the CDR3 is TGCGCCAGCAGCGGGGGGACAGGGATGAACACTGAAGCTTTCTTT. Translation gives CASSGGTGMNTEAFF.